The 9 T cell receptor beta chains below were found in one sample sequenced in a study of T-cell reconstitution after alpha-beta-depleted transplantation in children. It was with unique molecular identifiers that the TCRbeta library was prepared. One entry per CDR3 protein, called by TCRdb with MiXCR from the PCR reads. The sample has about 540,000 distinct CDR3 sequences; about a sixth are singletons. This material consisted of PBMCs from the stem cell graft donor, taken from the stem cell graft. The receptor set was obtained from a human donor who donated a stem cell graft to a child with acute lymphoblastic leukemia.

This chain joins TRBV3-1 and TRBJ1-1; weak D call: TRBD1 (5 bases). V shed 0 bases and J shed 11 bases, with 13 bases lying between them. This CDR3 has 13 residues. Germline V gene data show CDR1 as LGHDT and CDR2 as YNNKEL (reference sequence). In DNA form, the CDR3 reads TGTGCCAGCAGCCAAGATAACAGGTTTACGGCTTTCTTT. Its translation: CASSQDNRFTAFF. The whole variable domain, remainder taken from reference TRBV3-1 and TRBJ1-1, is DTAVSQTPKYLVTQMGNDKSIKCEQNLGHDTMYWYKQDSKKFLKIMFSYNNKELIINETVPNRFSPKSPDKAHLNLHINSLELGDSAVYFCASSQDNRFTAFFGQGTRLTVV.

In its sample, this clonotype was seen a few times. The chain employs TRBV6-5 and TRBJ2-7; tentative D call: TRBD1 (5 bases). Germline V CDR1 and CDR2: MNHEY, SVGAGI. The CDR3 totals 15 residues. V gave up 2 bases and J gave up 4 bases, with 15 bases separating them. CDR3: CASSYLRDSVYEQYF. CDR3 nucleotide sequence: TGTGCCAGCAGTTACCTGCGAGACAGTGTTTACGAGCAGTACTTC.

The CDR3 loop reads CASSLGTGGTFSYEQYF. Written as DNA, the CDR3 is TGTGCCAGCAGCTTGGGGACAGGGGGTACGTTCTCCTACGAGCAGTACTTC. This sequence joins TRBV7-3 and TRBJ2-7, with TRBD1 matching 11 bases. The CDR3 length is 17 residues. With 3 bases clipped from V and 0 bases from J, the junction kept 7 bases outside the gene matches. CDR1 is SGHTA and CDR2 is FQGTGA in the germline V gene.

This clonotype was counted at least ten times. The chain combines TRBV12-3 or TRBV12-4 with TRBJ2-7; no clear D. This CDR3 has 13 residues. With 6 bases removed from V and 1 base from J, the gap between germline ends came to 10 bases. The CDR3 DNA reads TGTGCCAGCAGCCCGGACGGGTCCTACGAGCAGTACTTC. Translated, it gives CASSPDGSYEQYF.

The table lists this clonotype with a few counts. The rearrangement uses TRBV27 and TRBJ1-1; possibly TRBD1 for D (6 bases). Trimming removed 3 bases from V and 6 bases from J, with 11 bases in between. CDR1 and CDR2 from the germline V gene are MNHEY and SMNVEV (reference sequence). The CDR3 length is 13 residues. CDR3 in DNA: TGTGCCAGCAGTTTTCCGGGGGGCCCTGAAGCTTTCTTT. Translation: CASSFPGGPEAFF.

The V gene is TRBV12-3 or TRBV12-4, the J gene TRBJ2-1; D is unclear. V lost 8 bases and J 1 base, leaving 9 bases between the germline ends. The CDR3 contains 13 residues. In DNA form, the CDR3 reads TGTGCCAGCTTAGTAACTTCCTACAATGAGCAGTTCTTC. It codes for CASLVTSYNEQFF.

The chain joins TRBV7-9 to TRBJ2-5, with D uncertain. Trimming took 4 bases from V and 2 from J, leaving 17 bases between them. This CDR3 has 16 residues. Germline assignment: CDR1 SEHNR and CDR2 FQNEAQ (reference sequence). CDR3 loop: CASSSQVVMGQETQYF. The CDR3 coding sequence is TGTGCCAGCAGCTCTCAGGTGGTAATGGGGCAAGAGACCCAGTACTTC.

The rearrangement joins TRBV6-5 to TRBJ1-1; D remains ambiguous. This CDR3 has 14 amino acids. V lost 6 bases and J 1 base, leaving 12 bases between the germline ends. CDR1 MNHEY and CDR2 SVGAGI come from the germline V gene. The CDR3 region has the DNA TGTGCCAGCAGCCGCAAACGGGGGAACACTGAAGCTTTCTTT. Its translation: CASSRKRGNTEAFF.

With regard to this clonotype: This may be a read error, as it is one base from a much larger clone. This chain uses TRBV20-1 with TRBJ2-7, with 7 bases aligning to TRBD2. The germline gives CDR1 DFQATT, CDR2 SNEGSKA (reference sequence). This CDR3 contains 13 residues. J was trimmed by 0 bases and V by 2 bases; bases with no gene match: 1. In DNA form, the CDR3 reads TGCAGTGCTAGACTAGCGGCCTCCTACGAGCAGTACTTC. This gives the protein CSARLAASYEQYF.